The 26 T cell receptor beta chains below were found in one sample sequenced in a study of CXCR3-negative and CXCR3-positive naive CD8 T cells. cDNA libraries for TRB were generated by 5' RACE incorporating UMI labels. TCRdb derives one entry per CDR3 protein from the 5' RACE reads, leaving out DNA. Its clone listing holds tens of thousands of distinct CDR3 sequences. Material: naive CXCR3- CD8+ T cells from blood. Subset meaning: CD45RO-CCR7+CD27+CD95- naive CD8+ T cells lacking CXCR3 (TNR3-). All receptors derive from a human donor in good health. Some clones in this sample may be carry-over from other donors' samples.

This chain links TRBV14 with TRBJ2-5. The germline V gene encodes CDR1 SGHDN and CDR2 FVKESK. This CDR3 comprises 15 residues. CDR3 protein: CASSQGFGSQETQYF.

The V gene is TRBV6-2 or TRBV6-3, the J gene TRBJ2-1; TCRdb designates TRBD2, a call that cannot be tested without DNA. The CDR3 contains 15 residues. In germline, CDR1 is MNHEY, CDR2 SVGEGT. CDR3 protein: CASSYFGGEYNEQFF.

The rearrangement uses TRBV6-5 and TRBJ1-2; the D call of TRBD1 rests on TCRdb alone, since no DNA is present to check it. The CDR3 covers 17 residues. The V gene's germline CDR1 is MNHEY and CDR2 SVGAGI. The CDR3 sequence: CASSYNQNRENGYGYTF.

The gene calls are TRBV6-2 or TRBV6-3 and TRBJ2-2; TCRdb reports TRBD1, a call that lacks DNA to check it against. The CDR3 is made up of 14 amino acids. Per the germline V gene, CDR1 is MNHEY and CDR2 is SVGEGT. CDR3: CASSTGATAGELFF.

V is TRBV6-2 or TRBV6-3 and J is TRBJ1-1. The V gene's germline CDR1 is MNHEY and CDR2 SVGEGT. The CDR3 covers 13 residues. CDR3: CASSLQGNTEAFF.

The V call is TRBV15, the J call TRBJ1-6; TCRdb indicates TRBD1, and absent DNA this call remains unverified. Germline V gene sequence: CDR1 LNHNV, CDR2 YYDKDF (reference sequence). The CDR3 has 14 amino acids. The CDR3 protein is CATSPGQDYSPLHF.

The chain joins TRBV4-3 to TRBJ2-7; TCRdb outputs TRBD1, but without DNA this stays unchecked. There are 16 residues in the CDR3. CDR1 LGHNA and CDR2 YSLEER come from the germline V gene. This chain's CDR3 is CAGSQDSTGRAYEQYF.

V is TRBV7-2 and J is TRBJ1-2. Germline assignment: CDR1 SGHTA and CDR2 FQGNSA. This CDR3 spans 13 amino acids. This CDR3 is CASSHPVGSGYTF.

The CDR3 spells CASSPYRDITYEQYF. This chain uses TRBV18 with TRBJ2-7. The CDR3 extends over 15 amino acids. Germline CDR1 is KGHSH and CDR2 is LQKENI.

This chain uses TRBV28 with TRBJ2-2. The CDR3 sequence is 12 residues long. The germline V gene has CDR1 MDHEN and CDR2 SYDVKM. The CDR3 spells CASSSDTGELFF. Using reference TRBV28 and TRBJ2-2 for the parts outside the CDR3, the full variable domain is DVKVTQSSRYLVKRTGEKVFLECVQDMDHENMFWYRQDPGLGLRLIYFSYDVKMKEKGDIPEGYSVSREKKERFSLILESASTNQTSMYLCASSSDTGELFFGEGSRLTVL.

V is TRBV7-9 and J is TRBJ2-7; TCRdb gives TRBD1 as the D gene, but with no DNA this cannot be confirmed. The CDR3 sequence is 15 residues long. Germline lookup yields CDR1 SEHNR and CDR2 FQNEAQ (reference sequence). This CDR3 is CASGFPGTGAYEQYF.

The chain uses TRBV4-3 and TRBJ2-3; TCRdb reports TRBD2, a call that lacks DNA to check it against. The CDR3 totals 20 residues. Germline CDR1 reads LGHNA; CDR2 reads YSLEER. The CDR3 is CASSQVATSAGTTSTDTQYF.

The genes are TRBV2 and TRBJ2-1; there is no DNA to check the TCRdb D call of TRBD1. From germline, CDR1 is SNHLY and CDR2 FYNNEI. The CDR3 spans 14 residues. CDR3: CASSQGQGYNEQFF. The full variable domain, with the rest looked up from reference TRBV2 and TRBJ2-1, is EPEVTQTPSHQVTQMGQEVILRCVPISNHLYFYWYRQILGQKVEFLVSFYNNEISEKSEIFDDQFSVERPDGSNFTLKIRSTKLEDSAMYFCASSQGQGYNEQFFGPGTRLTVL.

The CDR3 protein is CASRPTGTLGGYTF. This chain connects TRBV4-3 to TRBJ1-2. Germline CDR1 LGHNA, CDR2 YSLEER. The CDR3 has 14 residues.

The chain employs TRBV29-1 and TRBJ2-3; checking the TCRdb D call of TRBD2 is not possible without DNA. The CDR3 has 11 amino acids. Germline CDR1 is SQVTM and CDR2 is ANQGSEA. CDR3 in amino acids: CSVPVSGDPYF.

The chain joins TRBV29-1 to TRBJ1-1; no DNA is available, so the TRBD1 call from TCRdb remains unchecked. The CDR3 loop spans 12 amino acids. Germline values: CDR1 SQVTM, CDR2 ANQGSEA. This CDR3 is CSVWGANTEAFF.

The J gene is TRBJ1-1, the V gene TRBV29-1. The CDR3 covers 14 residues. Germline V gene sequence: CDR1 SQVTM, CDR2 ANQGSEA. Here the CDR3 reads CSVDPYGPHTEAFF.

The V gene is TRBV29-1, the J gene TRBJ1-1. The germline V gene has CDR1 SQVTM and CDR2 ANQGSEA. This CDR3 has 13 amino acids. The CDR3 protein is CSVERELNTEAFF.

The chain employs TRBV25-1 and TRBJ1-5; without DNA, the TCRdb call of TRBD1 cannot be checked. The CDR3 consists of 15 residues. CDR1 and CDR2 from the germline V gene are MGHDK and SYGVNS. The CDR3 protein is CASTERGDSNQPQHF.

The chain carries TRBV29-1 and TRBJ2-2. The length of the CDR3 is 13 residues. From germline, CDR1 is SQVTM and CDR2 ANQGSEA. The CDR3: CSVDPGKTGELFF.

The chain recombines TRBV6-5 with TRBJ2-7; TCRdb calls TRBD2, which cannot be checked without DNA. The CDR3 sequence is 13 residues long. Germline CDR1 is MNHEY and CDR2 is SVGAGI. CDR3 region: CATQGLASGEQYF.

The V and J genes are TRBV5-6 and TRBJ2-7. The CDR3 runs to 12 residues. The germline V gene has CDR1 SGHDT and CDR2 YYEEEE. CDR3 residues: CASSFGTYEQYF. The full variable domain, with the rest looked up from reference TRBV5-6 and TRBJ2-7, is DAGVTQSPTHLIKTRGQQVTLRCSPKSGHDTVSWYQQALGQGPQFIFQYYEEEERQRGNFPDRFSGHQFPNYSSELNVNALLLGDSALYLCASSFGTYEQYFGPGTRLTVT.

This chain joins TRBV4-1 and TRBJ1-5; TCRdb's assignment of TRBD1 cannot be checked, as there is no DNA. This CDR3 region has 14 residues. In germline, CDR1 is MGHRA, CDR2 YSYEKL. The CDR3 sequence is CASSQEVGGQPQHF.

The chain recombines TRBV7-9 with TRBJ2-7. Germline assignment: CDR1 SEHNR and CDR2 FQNEAQ (reference sequence). This CDR3 comprises 12 residues. The CDR3 is CASSAQSYEQYF.

The chain is built from TRBV12-3 or TRBV12-4 and TRBJ2-7. The CDR3 totals 13 residues. The chain's CDR3 is CASSTVDLYEQYF.

The genes are TRBV7-9 and TRBJ1-5; absent DNA, TCRdb's TRBD1 call cannot be checked. CDR3 size: 17 residues. Per germline, CDR1 SEHNR and CDR2 FQNEAQ (reference sequence). The CDR3: CASSSTGQGGSNQPQHF.